The 29 T cell receptor beta chains below were found in one sample sequenced in a study of vaccination effects on CD4 cells after COVID-19. ViraFEST expansion of antigen-specific CD4+ T cells with viral peptide pools preceded sequencing. The authors isolated CD4+ T cells after nine to eleven days of culture. All vaccine recipients tested negative for nucleocapsid antibodies and had never contracted SARS-CoV-2 infection. No antigen has been identified for these receptors. Data came from immunoSEQ multiplex PCR; TCRdb stores just in-frame clones and leaves some out. The table records 35,000 to 55,000 clones, around 76% of them present only once. The sequencing here drew on CD4+ T cells from PBMCs cultured with SARS-CoV-2 spike peptides, taken before COVID-19 vaccination. The receptors stem from a human donor who received a COVID-19 vaccine.

J is TRBJ2-3 and V is TRBV10-3, with D perhaps TRBD2 (5 bases). Germline V gene data show CDR1 as ENHRY and CDR2 as SYGVKD. Trimming removed 6 bases from V and 1 base from J, with 8 bases in between. The CDR3 is made up of 13 amino acids. The CDR3 loop reads CAISFGGTDTQYF. The CDR3 nucleotides read TGTGCCATCAGCTTCGGGGGCACAGATACGCAGTATTTT.

The rearrangement uses TRBV4-1 and TRBJ2-5, with a possible D match to TRBD1 (6 bases). Deletions cut 6 bases from V and 4 bases from J, with 15 bases between. The CDR3 covers 14 residues. Germline CDR1 reads MGHRA; CDR2 reads YSYEKL. In nucleotides, the CDR3 is TGCGCCAGCAGTCTTTACAGGGATGGAGAGACCCAGTACTTC. Protein product: CASSLYRDGETQYF.

This chain uses TRBV5-1 with TRBJ1-3; TRBD1 matches 8 bases. V trimming: 7 bases; J trimming: 0 bases; junction bases outside the gene matches: 9. The CDR3 totals 16 residues. The V gene's germline CDR1 is SGHRS and CDR2 YFSETQ. The CDR3 nucleotides read TGCGCCAGCGCCAACCAAGGACAGGGCTCTGGAAACACCATATATTTT. It translates to CASANQGQGSGNTIYF.

CDR3: CARARRGTDTQYF. The CDR3 region has the DNA TGTGCCAGGGCCCGTCGCGGTACAGATACGCAGTATTTT. This chain connects TRBV5-8 to TRBJ2-3; unclear D gene. The CDR3 has 13 residues. The germline V gene has CDR1 SGHTS and CDR2 YDEGEE. Trimming cost V 8 bases and J 3 bases, with 13 bases left between them.

The CDR3 here is CASSLGQASEKLFF. The CDR3 bases are TGCGCCAGCAGCCTTGGACAAGCGTCTGAAAAACTGTTTTTT. The rearrangement links TRBV5-1 to TRBJ1-4; TRBD1 might be the D (5 bases). Germline assignment: CDR1 SGHRS and CDR2 YFSETQ. The CDR3 consists of 14 residues. V was cut by 4 bases and J by 7 bases, with 14 bases left in between. Full variable domain (missing parts from reference TRBV5-1 and TRBJ1-4): KAGVTQTPRYLIKTRGQQVTLSCSPISGHRSVSWYQQTPGQGLQFLFEYFSETQRNKGNFPGRFSGRQFSNSRSEMNVSTLELGDSALYLCASSLGQASEKLFFGSGTQLSVL.

The CDR3 loop is CATSGSGLDTQYF. The CDR3 nucleotides read TGTGCCACCAGTGGTTCAGGGTTAGATACGCAGTATTTT. V usage is TRBV24-1 and J usage is TRBJ2-3, with D maybe TRBD1 (5 bases). Germline V CDR1 and CDR2: KGHDR, SFDVKD. There are 13 residues in the CDR3. V was cut by 5 bases and J by 5 bases, with 10 bases left in between.

This clone was seen once. This rearrangement joins TRBV24-1 to TRBJ2-3; D not certain. There are 13 residues in the CDR3. Germline CDR1 reads KGHDR; CDR2 reads SFDVKD. Trimming shortened V by 1 base and J by 3 bases, and 4 bases separated the two germline ends. Written as DNA, the CDR3 is TGTGCCACCAGTGATTTTACAACAGATACGCAGTATTTT. It is translated as CATSDFTTDTQYF.

The chain recombines TRBV7-3 with TRBJ1-6; 12 positions agree with TRBD1. There are 19 residues in the CDR3. Germline V gives CDR1 SGHTA, CDR2 FQGTGA. V lost 5 bases to trimming and J lost 6 bases; unmatched junction nucleotides: 14. The DNA for the CDR3 is TGTGCCAGCAGCCGAACAGGGCCGGGACAGGGGGCAAGTAATTCACCCCTCCACTTT. Translation gives CASSRTGPGQGASNSPLHF.

In this sample, this clone turned up once. The chain carries TRBV5-6 and TRBJ2-7; 8 positions agree with TRBD2. Unmatched junction bases numbered 6, after V lost 5 bases and J lost 2 bases. The CDR3 is made up of 14 amino acids. Germline lookup yields CDR1 SGHDT and CDR2 YYEEEE. The DNA of the CDR3 is TGTGCCAGCAGAAAACGGGGGGGGACCTACGAGCAGTACGTC. Translating it yields CASRKRGGTYEQYV.

The chain combines TRBV7-2 with TRBJ2-5; the D call may be TRBD1 or TRBD2 (5 bases each). CDR1 and CDR2 (germline): SGHTA, FQGNSA. Trimming left V 1 base short and J 4 bases short, with 10 bases between. The CDR3 covers 14 residues. This chain's CDR3 is CASSLVGVGETQYF. CDR3 DNA: TGTGCCAGCAGCTTAGTGGGGGTTGGAGAGACCCAGTACTTC.

Only a few counts were recorded for this clone. The V gene is TRBV6-5, the J gene TRBJ2-2; 10 nucleotides match TRBD2. The germline gives CDR1 MNHEY, CDR2 SVGAGI. The CDR3 is made up of 14 amino acids. The V gene end was trimmed by 8 bases and the J gene end by 4 bases; junction bases not matched to a gene: 4. The CDR3, as DNA: TGTGCCAGCCAGCGGGGGGGACTCACCGGGGAGCTGTTTTTT. Protein: CASQRGGLTGELFF.

The chain has TRBV28 and TRBJ1-2; no clear D gene. CDR1 MDHEN and CDR2 SYDVKM come from the germline V gene. Trimming took 6 bases from V and 8 from J, leaving 19 bases between them. This CDR3 is built from 14 residues. CDR3 sequence reads: CASRLPGPQRGYTF. CDR3 in DNA: TGTGCCAGCAGGCTCCCGGGCCCTCAGAGGGGCTACACCTTC.

This clone has a handful of counts. An end of the junction differs from the germline gene, which may be a read error. The rearrangement uses TRBV6-1 and TRBJ1-1; no clear D. Germline CDR1 and CDR2: MNHNS and SASEGT. The CDR3 has 10 amino acids. CDR3 loop: CASSERRALF. The CDR3 nucleotides read TGTGCCAGCAGTGAACGGCGCGCGCTCTTT.

The V call is TRBV7-3, the J call TRBJ2-1; perhaps TRBD2 as D (6 bases). V was cut by 0 bases and J by 4 bases, with 10 bases left in between. This CDR3 is 15 amino acids long. Germline loops: CDR1 SGHTA, CDR2 FQGTGA. The CDR3 is CASSLTGTAYNEQFF. The DNA for the CDR3 is TGTGCCAGCAGCTTAACCGGGACTGCGTACAATGAGCAGTTCTTC.

Regarding this clone: No conserved phenylalanine or tryptophan ends this CDR3, so it is likely a read error. CDR3 nucleotide sequence: TGTGCCAGCGCGTTGGGCGGATACTACGAGCAGTACGCC. Its translation: CASALGGYYEQYA. The rearrangement links TRBV6-6 to TRBJ2-7; D is unclear. The germline V gene encodes CDR1 MNHNY and CDR2 SVGAGI (reference sequence). There are 13 residues in the CDR3. V lost 8 bases to trimming and J lost 3 bases, with 14 bases between them.

The chain combines TRBV6-5 with TRBJ1-5; D call uncertain. The ends were cut back, 8 bases at V and 3 bases at J, with 11 bases in the middle. CDR3 length: 13 amino acids. The germline CDR1 and CDR2 sequences are MNHEY and SVGAGI. CDR3 bases: TGTGCCAGCGCCGGCACATTCAATCAGCCCCAGCATTTT. Translated: CASAGTFNQPQHF.

The CDR3 sequence: CASSEQGIYYEQYV. The CDR3 bases are TGTGCCAGCAGTGAACAGGGGATTTACTACGAGCAGTACGTC. V is TRBV2 and J is TRBJ2-7, with a possible D match to TRBD1 (6 bases). V lost 2 bases and J 3 bases, leaving 11 bases between the germline ends. The CDR3 loop spans 14 amino acids. The germline CDR1 and CDR2 sequences are SNHLY and FYNNEI.

The chain joins TRBV18 to TRBJ1-1; TRBD1 matches 8 bases. V lost 4 bases and J lost 1; bases outside the gene matches: 8. The length of the CDR3 is 16 residues. Germline V lookup: CDR1 KGHSH, CDR2 LQKENI. DNA for the CDR3: TGTGCCAGCTCACGGCAGGGGGCAGGAGGGAACACTGAAGCTTTCTTT. It encodes CASSRQGAGGNTEAFF.

The V gene is TRBV27, the J gene TRBJ2-4; TRBD2 aligns across 7 bases. This CDR3 is built from 16 residues. Germline CDR1 reads MNHEY; CDR2 reads SMNVEV (reference sequence). The V gene end was trimmed by 4 bases and the J gene end by 4 bases; junction bases not matched to a gene: 10. CDR3 DNA: TGTGCCAGCAGTTCACTGGGACTATCACCGAAAAACATTCAGTACTTC. It translates to CASSSLGLSPKNIQYF.

This clone was counted between two and nine times. The chain recombines TRBV30 with TRBJ2-1; a possible D gene is TRBD1 (5 bases). The CDR3 has 11 residues. Germline CDR1 and CDR2: GTSNPN and SVGIG (reference sequence). The V gene lost 6 bases and the J gene lost 7 bases, with 10 bases spanning the gap. CDR3 sequence: CACGQGNEQFF. Written as DNA, the CDR3 is TGTGCCTGCGGACAAGGGAATGAGCAGTTCTTC.

The chain uses TRBV28 and TRBJ2-4; 11 nucleotides agree with TRBD2. This CDR3 spans 18 amino acids. With 1 base clipped from V and 2 bases from J, the junction kept 7 bases outside the gene matches. Germline CDR1 and CDR2: MDHEN and SYDVKM. CDR3 sequence (DNA): TGTGCCAGCAGTTTATATAGCGGGGGGGCGTTTACCAAAAACATTCAGTACTTC. It yields the protein CASSLYSGGAFTKNIQYF.

The rearrangement uses TRBV3-1 (or the pseudogene TRBV3-2) and TRBJ1-6, with a possible D match to TRBD1 (6 bases). The CDR3 spans 14 residues. Looked up from germline, CDR1 is LGHDT and CDR2 is YNNKEL (reference sequence). Trimming took 3 bases from V and 6 from J, leaving 9 bases between them. The CDR3 region is CASSQGAVNSPLHF. DNA of the CDR3: TGTGCCAGCAGCCAGGGGGCGGTTAATTCACCCCTCCACTTT.

The CDR3 loop is CAWTQTKGRETTEAFF. CDR3 nucleotide sequence: TGTGCCTGGACCCAAACAAAGGGCAGGGAGACCACTGAAGCTTTCTTT. V is TRBV30 and J is TRBJ1-1; D is perhaps TRBD1 (5 bases). The CDR3 extends over 16 amino acids. The germline V gene has CDR1 GTSNPN and CDR2 SVGIG (reference sequence). V was trimmed by 4 bases and J by 4 bases, leaving 22 bases between them.

This chain joins TRBV27 and TRBJ1-3, with D uncertain. Germline V gene lookup returns CDR1 MNHEY and CDR2 SMNVEV (reference sequence). V dropped 3 bases and J dropped 0 bases, with 9 bases sitting between them. CDR3 length: 15 amino acids. CDR3 in amino acids: CASSLAGLSGNTIYF. The DNA of the CDR3 is TGTGCCAGCAGTTTGGCAGGTCTCTCTGGAAACACCATATATTTT.

The V call is TRBV5-5, the J call TRBJ2-3; 10 bases line up with TRBD2. The V gene's germline CDR1 is SGHKS and CDR2 YYEKEE (reference sequence). The CDR3 runs 16 residues. Losses at the gene ends were 4 bases for V and 2 bases for J; bases not matched to a gene: 7. This CDR3 reads CASSLGTSVSTDTQYF. In nucleotides, the CDR3 is TGTGCCAGCAGCCTGGGGACTAGCGTCTCCACAGATACGCAGTATTTT.

The chain links TRBV2 to TRBJ1-3, with D possibly TRBD1 on 6 matching bases. V lost 11 bases to trimming and J lost 0 bases, with 14 bases between them. The CDR3 totals 14 residues. Per germline, CDR1 SNHLY and CDR2 FYNNEI. The CDR3 is CAVQGHLSGNTIYF. The CDR3 nucleotides read TGTGCCGTGCAGGGGCATCTCTCTGGAAACACCATATATTTT.

The CDR3 spells CATSDHISGGGPDNEQFF. The CDR3 region has the DNA TGTGCCACCAGTGATCATATCTCAGGCGGGGGGCCCGACAATGAGCAGTTCTTC. The V call is TRBV24-1, the J call TRBJ2-1, with 8 bases identical to TRBD2. Germline loops: CDR1 KGHDR, CDR2 SFDVKD. CDR3 size: 18 residues. V was pared by 3 bases and J by 5 bases, with 14 bases of the junction left unmatched.

This chain uses TRBV24-1 with TRBJ1-3, with D unclear. Germline V gives CDR1 KGHDR, CDR2 SFDVKD. The CDR3 is 10 amino acids. The V gene lost 12 bases and the J gene lost 5 bases, with 7 bases spanning the gap. In DNA, the CDR3 is TGTGCCCGCCGGAGAAACACCATATATTTT. Amino acids: CARRRNTIYF.

The chain joins TRBV24-1 to TRBJ2-3; D is possibly TRBD1 or TRBD2 (5 bases each). V was trimmed by 4 bases and J by 2 bases, leaving 12 bases between them. CDR1 and CDR2 (germline): KGHDR, SFDVKD. The CDR3 is made up of 15 amino acids. CDR3: CATSDTGTYTDTQYF. CDR3 DNA: TGTGCCACCAGTGACACCGGGACGTACACAGATACGCAGTATTTT.